This note documents a single T cell receptor beta chain sequence. Antigen specificity is unknown. The data originate from a study of CXCR3-negative and CXCR3-positive naive CD8 T cells. The CDR3 consists of 15 residues. Study-level points and caveats: TRB CDR3s of CXCR3-positive naive cells were more hydrophobic than those of CXCR3-negative naive cells. Diversity in memory CD8+ cells fell much lower than the comparably high levels seen in both naive subsets. Whereas memory cells differed, naive CXCR3-negative and CXCR3-positive cells shared similar TRBV-TRBJ usage.

Libraries were UMI-labeled 5' RACE TRB cDNA. Reprocessing the 5' RACE reads, TCRdb reports a single entry for every CDR3 protein and omits DNA. This repertoire comprises about 53,000 distinct CDR3 sequences; its ten largest clones make up about 0.43%. The chain employs TRBV12-3 or TRBV12-4 and TRBJ2-7. This TCR was recovered from a human donor in good health. Some clones in this sample may be carry-over from other donors' samples. The sequenced sample consisted of naive CXCR3- CD8+ T cells from blood. As for subset: CD45RO-CCR7+CD27+CD95- naive CD8+ T cells lacking CXCR3 (TNR3-). CDR3 protein: CASSLVGYHDYEQYF.